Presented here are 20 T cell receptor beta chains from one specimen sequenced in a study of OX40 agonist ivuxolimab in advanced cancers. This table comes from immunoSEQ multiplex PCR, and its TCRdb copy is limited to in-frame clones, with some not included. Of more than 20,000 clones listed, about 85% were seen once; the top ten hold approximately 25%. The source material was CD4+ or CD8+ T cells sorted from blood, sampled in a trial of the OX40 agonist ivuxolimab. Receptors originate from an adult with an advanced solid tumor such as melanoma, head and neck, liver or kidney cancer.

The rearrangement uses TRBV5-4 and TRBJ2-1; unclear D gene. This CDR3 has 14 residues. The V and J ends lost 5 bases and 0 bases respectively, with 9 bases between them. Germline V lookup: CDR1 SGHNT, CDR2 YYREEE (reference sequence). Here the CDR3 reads CASRLGSSYNEQFF. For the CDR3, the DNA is TGTGCCAGCAGACTGGGTAGCTCCTACAATGAGCAGTTCTTC.

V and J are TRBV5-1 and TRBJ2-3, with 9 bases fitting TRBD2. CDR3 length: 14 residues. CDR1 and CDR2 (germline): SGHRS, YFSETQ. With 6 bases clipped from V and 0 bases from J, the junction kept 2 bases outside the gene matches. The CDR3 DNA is TGCGCCAGCAAGACTAGCGGTAGCACAGATACGCAGTATTTT. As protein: CASKTSGSTDTQYF.

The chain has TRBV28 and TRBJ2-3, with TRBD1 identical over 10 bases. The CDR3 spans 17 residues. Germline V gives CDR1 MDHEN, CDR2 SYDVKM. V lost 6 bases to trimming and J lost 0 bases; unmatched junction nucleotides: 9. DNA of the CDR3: TGTGCCAGCAGACCTGCGACAGGGGGCCGCAGCACAGATACGCAGTATTTT. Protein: CASRPATGGRSTDTQYF.

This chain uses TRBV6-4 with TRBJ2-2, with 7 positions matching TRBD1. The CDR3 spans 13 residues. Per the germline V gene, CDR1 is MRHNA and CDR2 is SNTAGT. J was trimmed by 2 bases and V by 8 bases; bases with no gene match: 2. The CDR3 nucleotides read TGTGCCAGCCGGACAGGCAACACCGGGGAGCTGTTTTTT. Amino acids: CASRTGNTGELFF.

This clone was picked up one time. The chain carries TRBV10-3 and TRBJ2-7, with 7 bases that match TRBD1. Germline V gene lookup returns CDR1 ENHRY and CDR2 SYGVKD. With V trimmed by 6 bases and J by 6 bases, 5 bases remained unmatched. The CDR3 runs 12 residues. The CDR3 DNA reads TGTGCCATCAGACAAACAGGGGCCGAGCAGTACTTC. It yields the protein CAIRQTGAEQYF.

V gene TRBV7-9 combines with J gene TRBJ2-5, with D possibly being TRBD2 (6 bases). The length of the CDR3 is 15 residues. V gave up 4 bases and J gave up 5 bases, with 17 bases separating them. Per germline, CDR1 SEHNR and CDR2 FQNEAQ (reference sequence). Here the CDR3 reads CASSSPGLGVETQYF. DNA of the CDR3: TGTGCCAGCAGCTCGCCGGGACTGGGGGTGGAGACCCAGTACTTC.

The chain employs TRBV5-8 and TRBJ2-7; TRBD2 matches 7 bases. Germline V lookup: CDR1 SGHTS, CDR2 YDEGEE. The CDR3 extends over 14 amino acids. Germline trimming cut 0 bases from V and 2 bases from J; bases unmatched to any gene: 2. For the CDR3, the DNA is TGTGCCAGCAGCTTGGGGGGGGGTCCCTACGAGCAGTACTTC. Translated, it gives CASSLGGGPYEQYF.

The chain's CDR3 is CASSSSGVYEQYF. The CDR3, as DNA: TGTGCCAGCAGTTCCTCCGGGGTCTACGAGCAGTACTTC. This sequence joins TRBV27 and TRBJ2-7; TRBD2 is a possible D gene (5 bases). Germline CDR1 MNHEY, CDR2 SMNVEV (reference sequence). The CDR3 is made up of 13 amino acids. The V end was cut by 4 bases, the J end by 3 bases, with 10 bases between.

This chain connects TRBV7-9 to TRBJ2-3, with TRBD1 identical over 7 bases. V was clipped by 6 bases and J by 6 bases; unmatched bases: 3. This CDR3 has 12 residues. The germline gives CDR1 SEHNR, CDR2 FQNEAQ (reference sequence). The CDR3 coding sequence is TGTGCCAGCAGTAACAGGGGTGATACGCAGTATTTT. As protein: CASSNRGDTQYF.

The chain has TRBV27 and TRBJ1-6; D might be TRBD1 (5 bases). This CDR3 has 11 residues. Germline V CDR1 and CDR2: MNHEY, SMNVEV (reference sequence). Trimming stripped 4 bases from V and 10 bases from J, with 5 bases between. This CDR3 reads CASSSGSPLHF. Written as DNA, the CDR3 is TGTGCCAGCAGTTCAGGGTCACCCCTCCACTTT.

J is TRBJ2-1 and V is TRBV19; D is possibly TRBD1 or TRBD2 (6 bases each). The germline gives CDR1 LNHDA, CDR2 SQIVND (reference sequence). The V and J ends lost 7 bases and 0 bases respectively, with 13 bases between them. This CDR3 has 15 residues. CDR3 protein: CASTPTGASYNEQFF. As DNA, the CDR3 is TGTGCCAGTACCCCCACGGGGGCCTCCTACAATGAGCAGTTCTTC. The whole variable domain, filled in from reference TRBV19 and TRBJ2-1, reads DGGITQSPKYLFRKEGQNVTLSCEQNLNHDAMYWYRQDPGQGLRLIYYSQIVNDFQKGDIAEGYSVSREKKESFPLTVTSAQKNPTAFYLCASTPTGASYNEQFFGPGTRLTVL.

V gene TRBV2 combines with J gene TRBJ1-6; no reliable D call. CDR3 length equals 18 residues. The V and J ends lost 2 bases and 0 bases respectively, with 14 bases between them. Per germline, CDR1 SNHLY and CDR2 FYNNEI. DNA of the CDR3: TGTGCCAGCAGTGAATTGGTCAGCCTAAGCTCCTATAATTCACCCCTCCACTTT. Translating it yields CASSELVSLSSYNSPLHF. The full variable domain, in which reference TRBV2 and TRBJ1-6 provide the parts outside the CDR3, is EPEVTQTPSHQVTQMGQEVILRCVPISNHLYFYWYRQILGQKVEFLVSFYNNEISEKSEIFDDQFSVERPDGSNFTLKIRSTKLEDSAMYFCASSELVSLSSYNSPLHFGNGTRLTVT.

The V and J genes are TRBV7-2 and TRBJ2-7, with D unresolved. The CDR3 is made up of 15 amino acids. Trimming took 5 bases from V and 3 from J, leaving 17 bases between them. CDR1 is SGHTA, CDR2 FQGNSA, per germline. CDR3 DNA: TGTGCCAGCAGCGCACCTAGTACCGGTCGCTACGAGCAGTACTTC. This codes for CASSAPSTGRYEQYF.

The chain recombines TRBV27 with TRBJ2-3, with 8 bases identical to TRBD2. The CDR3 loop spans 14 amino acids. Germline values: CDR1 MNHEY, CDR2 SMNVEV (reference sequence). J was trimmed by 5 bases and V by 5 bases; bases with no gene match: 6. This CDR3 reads CASSPGTRGDTQYF. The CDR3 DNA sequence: TGTGCCAGCAGTCCCGGGACTAGGGGAGATACGCAGTATTTT.

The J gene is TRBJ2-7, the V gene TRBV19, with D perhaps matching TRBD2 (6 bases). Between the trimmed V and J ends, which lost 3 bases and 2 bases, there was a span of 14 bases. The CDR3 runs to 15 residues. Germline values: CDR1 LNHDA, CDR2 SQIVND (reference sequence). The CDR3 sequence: CASSIRSGATYEQYF. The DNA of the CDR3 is TGTGCCAGTAGTATCCGGTCGGGAGCGACCTACGAGCAGTACTTC.

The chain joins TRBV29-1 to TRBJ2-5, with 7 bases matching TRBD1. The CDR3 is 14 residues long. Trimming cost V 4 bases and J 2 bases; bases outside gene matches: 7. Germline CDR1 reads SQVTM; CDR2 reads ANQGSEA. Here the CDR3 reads CSVGGQWVQETQYF. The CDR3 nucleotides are TGCAGCGTTGGGGGACAGTGGGTTCAAGAGACCCAGTACTTC.

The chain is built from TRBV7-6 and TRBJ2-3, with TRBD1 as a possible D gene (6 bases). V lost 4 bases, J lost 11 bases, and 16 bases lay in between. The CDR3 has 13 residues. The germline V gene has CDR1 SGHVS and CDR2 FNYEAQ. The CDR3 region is CASSSRRGQRQYF. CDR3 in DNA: TGTGCCAGCAGCTCCCGCAGGGGTCAACGGCAGTATTTT.

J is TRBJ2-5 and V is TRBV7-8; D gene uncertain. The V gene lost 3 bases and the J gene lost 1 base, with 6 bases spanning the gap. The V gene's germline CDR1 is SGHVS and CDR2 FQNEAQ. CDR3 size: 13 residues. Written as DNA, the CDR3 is TGTGCCAGCAGCTTCTCTCCCCAAGAGACCCAGTACTTC. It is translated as CASSFSPQETQYF.

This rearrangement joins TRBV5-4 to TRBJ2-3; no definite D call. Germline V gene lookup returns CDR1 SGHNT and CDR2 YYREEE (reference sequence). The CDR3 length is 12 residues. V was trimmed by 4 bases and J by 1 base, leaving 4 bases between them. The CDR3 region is CASSRGTDTQYF. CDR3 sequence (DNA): TGTGCCAGCAGCCGCGGCACAGATACGCAGTATTTT.

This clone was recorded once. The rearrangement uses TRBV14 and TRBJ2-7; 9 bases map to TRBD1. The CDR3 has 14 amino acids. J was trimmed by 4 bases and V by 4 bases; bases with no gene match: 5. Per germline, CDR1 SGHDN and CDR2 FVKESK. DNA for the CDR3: TGTGCCAGCAGCCGAACAGGGGGCGGATACGAGCAGTACTTC. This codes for CASSRTGGGYEQYF.